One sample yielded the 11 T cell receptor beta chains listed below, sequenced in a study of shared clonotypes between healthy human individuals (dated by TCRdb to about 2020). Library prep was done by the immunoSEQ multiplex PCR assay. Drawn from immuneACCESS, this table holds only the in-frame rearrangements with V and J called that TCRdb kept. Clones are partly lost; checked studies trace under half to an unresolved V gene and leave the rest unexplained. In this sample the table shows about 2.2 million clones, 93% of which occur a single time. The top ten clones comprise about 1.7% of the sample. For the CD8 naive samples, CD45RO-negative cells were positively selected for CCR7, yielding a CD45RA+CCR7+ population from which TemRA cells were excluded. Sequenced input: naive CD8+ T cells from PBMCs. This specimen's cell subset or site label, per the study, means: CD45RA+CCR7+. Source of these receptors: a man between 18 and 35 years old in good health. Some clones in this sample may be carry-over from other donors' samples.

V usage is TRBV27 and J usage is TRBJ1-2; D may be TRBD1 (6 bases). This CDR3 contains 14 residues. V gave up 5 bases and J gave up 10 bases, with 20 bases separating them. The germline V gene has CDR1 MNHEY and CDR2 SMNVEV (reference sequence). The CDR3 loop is CASSLQTGSGDYTF. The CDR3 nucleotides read TGTGCCAGCAGTCTGCAAACAGGGAGCGGTGACTACACCTTC.

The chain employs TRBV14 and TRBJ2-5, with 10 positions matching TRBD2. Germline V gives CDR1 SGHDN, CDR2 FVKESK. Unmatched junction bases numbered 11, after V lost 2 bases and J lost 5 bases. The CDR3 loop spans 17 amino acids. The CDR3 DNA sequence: TGTGCCAGCAGCCAACCGTCTCTAGCGGGAGTTCGTGAGACCCAGTACTTC. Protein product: CASSQPSLAGVRETQYF.

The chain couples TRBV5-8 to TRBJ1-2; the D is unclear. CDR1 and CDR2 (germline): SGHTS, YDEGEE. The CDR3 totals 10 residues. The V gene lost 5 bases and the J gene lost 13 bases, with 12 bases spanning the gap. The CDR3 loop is CASSYTDRTF. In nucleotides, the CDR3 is TGTGCCAGCAGTTACACGGATCGCACCTTC.

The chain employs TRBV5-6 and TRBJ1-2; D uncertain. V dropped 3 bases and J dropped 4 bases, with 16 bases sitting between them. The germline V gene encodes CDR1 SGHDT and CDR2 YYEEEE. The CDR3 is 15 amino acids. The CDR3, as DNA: TGTGCCAGCAGCTCAAGACCCGATCGGTCCTATGGCTACACCTTC. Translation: CASSSRPDRSYGYTF.

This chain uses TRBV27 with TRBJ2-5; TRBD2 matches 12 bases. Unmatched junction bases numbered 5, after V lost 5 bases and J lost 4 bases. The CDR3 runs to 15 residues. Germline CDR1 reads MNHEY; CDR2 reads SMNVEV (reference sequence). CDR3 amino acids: CASSPRLAGVETQYF. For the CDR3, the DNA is TGTGCCAGCAGTCCGAGACTAGCGGGAGTAGAGACCCAGTACTTC.

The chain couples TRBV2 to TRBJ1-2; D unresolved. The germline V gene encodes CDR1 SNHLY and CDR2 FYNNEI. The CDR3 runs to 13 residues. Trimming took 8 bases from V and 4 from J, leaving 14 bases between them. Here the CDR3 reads CASLQSAGYGYTF. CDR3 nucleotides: TGTGCCAGCCTTCAGTCCGCTGGCTATGGCTACACCTTC.

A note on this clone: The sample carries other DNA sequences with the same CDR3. CDR3 bases: TGTGCCAGCAGTCCCGGACTTGGGCAGTACTTC. This translates into CASSPGLGQYF. J is TRBJ2-7 and V is TRBV27; D perhaps matches TRBD2 (5 bases). The CDR3 spans 11 residues. Germline V gene data show CDR1 as MNHEY and CDR2 as SMNVEV (reference sequence). The ends were cut back, 5 bases at V and 9 bases at J, with 11 bases in the middle.

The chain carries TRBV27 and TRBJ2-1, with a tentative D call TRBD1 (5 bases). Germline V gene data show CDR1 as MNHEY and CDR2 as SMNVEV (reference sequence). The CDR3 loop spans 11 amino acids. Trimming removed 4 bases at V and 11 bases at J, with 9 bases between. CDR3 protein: CASSWGAQQFF. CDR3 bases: TGTGCCAGCAGTTGGGGCGCCCAGCAGTTCTTC.

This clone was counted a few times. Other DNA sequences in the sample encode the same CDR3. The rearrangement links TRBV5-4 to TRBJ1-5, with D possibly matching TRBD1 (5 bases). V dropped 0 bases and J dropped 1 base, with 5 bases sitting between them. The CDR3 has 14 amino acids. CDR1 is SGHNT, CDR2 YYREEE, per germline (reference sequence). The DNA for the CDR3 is TGTGCCAGCAGCTTGGGGGGGAGCAATCAGCCCCAGCATTTT. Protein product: CASSLGGSNQPQHF.

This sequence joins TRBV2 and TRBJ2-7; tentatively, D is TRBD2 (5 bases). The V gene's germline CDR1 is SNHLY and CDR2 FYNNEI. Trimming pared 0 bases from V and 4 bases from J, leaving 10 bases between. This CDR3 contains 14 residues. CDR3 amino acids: CASSEARGLYEQYF. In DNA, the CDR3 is TGTGCCAGCAGTGAAGCACGAGGGTTGTACGAGCAGTACTTC. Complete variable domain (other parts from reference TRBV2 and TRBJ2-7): EPEVTQTPSHQVTQMGQEVILRCVPISNHLYFYWYRQILGQKVEFLVSFYNNEISEKSEIFDDQFSVERPDGSNFTLKIRSTKLEDSAMYFCASSEARGLYEQYFGPGTRLTVT.

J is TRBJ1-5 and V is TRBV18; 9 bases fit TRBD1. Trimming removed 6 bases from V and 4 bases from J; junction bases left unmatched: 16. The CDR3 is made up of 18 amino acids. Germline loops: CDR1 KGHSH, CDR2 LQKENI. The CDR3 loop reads CASSAGTNRQGGNQPQHF. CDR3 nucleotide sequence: TGTGCCAGCTCGGCAGGAACAAACAGACAGGGGGGAAATCAGCCCCAGCATTTT.